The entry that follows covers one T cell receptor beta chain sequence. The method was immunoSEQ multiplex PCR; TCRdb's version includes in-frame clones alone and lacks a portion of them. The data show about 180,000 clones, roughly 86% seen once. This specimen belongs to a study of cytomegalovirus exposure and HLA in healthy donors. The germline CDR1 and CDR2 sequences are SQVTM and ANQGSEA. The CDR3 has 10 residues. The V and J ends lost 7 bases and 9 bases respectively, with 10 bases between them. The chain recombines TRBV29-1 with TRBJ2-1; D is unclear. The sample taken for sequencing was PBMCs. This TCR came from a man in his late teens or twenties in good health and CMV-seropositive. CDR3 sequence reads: CSGVRGEQFF. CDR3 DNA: TGCAGCGGAGTCCGCGGTGAGCAGTTCTTC.